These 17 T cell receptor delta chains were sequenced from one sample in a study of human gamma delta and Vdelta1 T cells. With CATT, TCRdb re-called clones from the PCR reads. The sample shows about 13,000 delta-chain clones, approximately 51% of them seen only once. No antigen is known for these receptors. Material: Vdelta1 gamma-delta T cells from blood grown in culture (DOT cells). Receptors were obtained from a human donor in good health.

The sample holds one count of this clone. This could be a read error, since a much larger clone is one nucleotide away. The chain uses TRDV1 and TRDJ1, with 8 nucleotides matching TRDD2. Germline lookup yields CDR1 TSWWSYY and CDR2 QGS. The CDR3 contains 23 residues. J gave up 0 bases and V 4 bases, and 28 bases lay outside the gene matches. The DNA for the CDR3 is TGTGCTCTTGGGGTTTTTAACTTCCTACGTTGGTCATCGGGGGCCTCCTACACCGATAAACTCATCTTT. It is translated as CALGVFNFLRWSSGASYTDKLIF.

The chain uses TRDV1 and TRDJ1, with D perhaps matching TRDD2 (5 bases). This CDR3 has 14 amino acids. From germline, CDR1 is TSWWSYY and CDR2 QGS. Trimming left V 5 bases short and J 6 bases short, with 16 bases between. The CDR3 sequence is CALGPTLLGNKLIF. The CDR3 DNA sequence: TGTGCTCTTGGGCCTACCCTGCTTGGTAATAAACTCATCTTT.

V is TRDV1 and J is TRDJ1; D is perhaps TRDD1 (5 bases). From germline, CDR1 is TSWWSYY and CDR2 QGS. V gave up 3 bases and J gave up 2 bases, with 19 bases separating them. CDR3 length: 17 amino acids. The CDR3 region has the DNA TGTGCTCTTGGGGAGGCCTCTATGAAATCGTGGACCGATAAACTCATCTTT. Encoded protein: CALGEASMKSWTDKLIF.

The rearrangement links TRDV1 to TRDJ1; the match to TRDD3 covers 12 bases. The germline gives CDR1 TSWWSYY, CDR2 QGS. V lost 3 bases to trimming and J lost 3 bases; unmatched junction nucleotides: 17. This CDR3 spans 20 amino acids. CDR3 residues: CALGEVSNPTLGDTPDKLIF. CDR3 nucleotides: TGTGCTCTTGGGGAGGTTTCAAACCCGACACTGGGGGATACCCCCGATAAACTCATCTTT.

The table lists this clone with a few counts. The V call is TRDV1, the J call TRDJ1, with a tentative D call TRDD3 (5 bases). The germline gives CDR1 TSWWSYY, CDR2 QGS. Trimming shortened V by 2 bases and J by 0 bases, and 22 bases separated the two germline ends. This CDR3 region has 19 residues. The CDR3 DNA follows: TGTGCTCTTGGGGAAGGGGAACGAGGGATTCTTTTTTACACCGATAAACTCATCTTT. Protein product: CALGEGERGILFYTDKLIF.

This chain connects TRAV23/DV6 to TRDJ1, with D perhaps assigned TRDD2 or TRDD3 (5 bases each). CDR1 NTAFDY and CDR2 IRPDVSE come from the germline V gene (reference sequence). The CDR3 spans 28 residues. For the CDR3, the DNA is TGTGCTGTCTGTACTTCGGGTTCGGCTCGGGTGTGTGGGGACCTACACCTGTGGTGTCAATTGTACACCGATAAACTCATCTTT. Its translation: CAVCTSGSARVCGDLHLWCQLYTDKLIF.

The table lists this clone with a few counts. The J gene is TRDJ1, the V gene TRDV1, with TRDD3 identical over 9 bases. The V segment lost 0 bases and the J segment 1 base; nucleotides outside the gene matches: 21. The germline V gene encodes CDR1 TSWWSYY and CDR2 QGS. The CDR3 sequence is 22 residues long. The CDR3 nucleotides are TGTGCTCTTGGGGAACTAGAGCTTCACATAAATCTACTGGGGGACCCCACCGATAAACTCATCTTT. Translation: CALGELELHINLLGDPTDKLIF.

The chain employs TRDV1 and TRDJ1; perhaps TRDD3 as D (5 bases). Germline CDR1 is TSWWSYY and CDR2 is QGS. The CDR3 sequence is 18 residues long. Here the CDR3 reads CSVGTNLLGRVYTDKLIF. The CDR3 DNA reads TGTTCCGTTGGGACAAATCTCCTGGGTAGGGTGTACACCGATAAACTCATCTTT.

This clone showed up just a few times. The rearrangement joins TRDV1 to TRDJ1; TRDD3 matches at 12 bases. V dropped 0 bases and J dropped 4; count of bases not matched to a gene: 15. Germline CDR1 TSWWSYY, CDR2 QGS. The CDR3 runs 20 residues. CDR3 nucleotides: TGTGCTCTTGGGGAACTCAGTAAGACACTGGGGGATACTCTGGGCGATAAACTCATCTTT. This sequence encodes CALGELSKTLGDTLGDKLIF.

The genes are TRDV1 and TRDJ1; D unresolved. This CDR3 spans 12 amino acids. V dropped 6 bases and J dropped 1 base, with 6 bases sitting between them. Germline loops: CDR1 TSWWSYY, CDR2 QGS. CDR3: CALGTLTDKLIF. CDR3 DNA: TGTGCTCTTGGTACGCTCACCGATAAACTCATCTTT.

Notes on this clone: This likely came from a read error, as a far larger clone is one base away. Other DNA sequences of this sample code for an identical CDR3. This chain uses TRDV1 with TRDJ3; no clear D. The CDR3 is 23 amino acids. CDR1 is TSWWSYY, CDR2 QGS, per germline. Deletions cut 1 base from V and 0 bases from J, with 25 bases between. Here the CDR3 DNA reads TGTGCTCTTGGGGAACCCTTAGGGGTATCAGGGAGGACAAGCTCCTGGGACACCCGACAGATGTTTTTC. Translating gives CALGEPLGVSGRTSSWDTRQMFF.

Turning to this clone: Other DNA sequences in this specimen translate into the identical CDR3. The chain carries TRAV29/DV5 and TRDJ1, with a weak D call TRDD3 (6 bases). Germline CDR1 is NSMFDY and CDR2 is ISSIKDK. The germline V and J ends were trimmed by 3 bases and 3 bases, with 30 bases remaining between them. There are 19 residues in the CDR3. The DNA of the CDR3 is TGTGCAGCAATATACGAGCGGGGATCCACCCGAGGGGGTTCCGATAAACTCATCTTT. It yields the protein CAAIYERGSTRGGSDKLIF.

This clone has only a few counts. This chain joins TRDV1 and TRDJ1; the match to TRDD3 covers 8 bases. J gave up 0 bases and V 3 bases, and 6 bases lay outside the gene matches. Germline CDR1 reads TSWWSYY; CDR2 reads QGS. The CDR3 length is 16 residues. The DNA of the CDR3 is TGTGCTCTTGGGGACAGTACTGGGGGGTACACCGATAAACTCATCTTT. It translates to CALGDSTGGYTDKLIF.

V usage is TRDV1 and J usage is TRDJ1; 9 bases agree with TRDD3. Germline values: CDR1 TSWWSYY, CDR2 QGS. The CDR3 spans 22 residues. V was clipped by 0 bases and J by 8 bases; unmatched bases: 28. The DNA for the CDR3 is TGTGCTCTTGGGGAACTTACTCCGGGGCACATGAGTACTGGGGGACCCTCGAACAAACTCATCTTT. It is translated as CALGELTPGHMSTGGPSNKLIF.

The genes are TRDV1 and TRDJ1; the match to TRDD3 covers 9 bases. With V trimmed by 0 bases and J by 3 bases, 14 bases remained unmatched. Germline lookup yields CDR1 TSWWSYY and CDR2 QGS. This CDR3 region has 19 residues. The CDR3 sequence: CALGELLGRRLGDPDKLIF. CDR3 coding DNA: TGTGCTCTTGGGGAACTCCTAGGGCGGCGCCTGGGGGATCCCGATAAACTCATCTTT.

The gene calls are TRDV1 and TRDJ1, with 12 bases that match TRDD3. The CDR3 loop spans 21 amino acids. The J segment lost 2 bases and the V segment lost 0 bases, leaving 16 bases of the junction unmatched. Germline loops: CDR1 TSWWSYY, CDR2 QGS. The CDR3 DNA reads TGTGCTCTTGGGGAACTCAGGCCAAGTACTGGGGGATACTTCAGTACCGATAAACTCATCTTT. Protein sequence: CALGELRPSTGGYFSTDKLIF.

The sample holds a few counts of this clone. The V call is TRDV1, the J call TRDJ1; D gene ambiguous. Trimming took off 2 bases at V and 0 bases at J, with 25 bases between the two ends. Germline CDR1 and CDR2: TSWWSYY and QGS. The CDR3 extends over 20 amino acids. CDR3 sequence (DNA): TGTGCTCTTGGGGAAGAACGTCTAGAGTACAGTCCGTTGTACACCGATAAACTCATCTTT. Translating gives CALGEERLEYSPLYTDKLIF.